Following are 20 T cell receptor beta chains from one sample sequenced in a study of cytomegalovirus exposure and HLA in healthy donors. Profiling relied on immunoSEQ multiplex PCR, and the TCRdb table lists in-frame clones only, not all of them. The sample yields 100,000 to 150,000 clones, roughly 94% seen once. Source material: PBMCs. The origin of the receptors is a young woman in good health and CMV-seronegative.

This chain links TRBV30 with TRBJ2-2; weak D call: TRBD2 (6 bases). The germline CDR1 and CDR2 sequences are GTSNPN and SVGIG (reference sequence). The CDR3 totals 16 residues. Trimming removed 0 bases at V and 1 base at J, with 12 bases between. CDR3 protein: CAWSVRGTLNTGELFF. The CDR3 bases are TGTGCCTGGAGTGTACGGGGGACGTTGAACACCGGGGAGCTGTTTTTT.

This chain connects TRBV7-3 to TRBJ1-1, with 12 bases aligning to TRBD1. The CDR3 consists of 16 residues. In germline, CDR1 is SGHTA, CDR2 FQGTGA. V shed 4 bases, J shed 3 bases, and the junction held 6 bases outside the gene matches. The DNA of the CDR3 is TGTGCCAGCAGCTATAAAGGGGACAGGGGGCACACTGAAGCTTTCTTT. This gives the protein CASSYKGDRGHTEAFF.

The chain has TRBV9 and TRBJ1-4, with D uncertain. V dropped 0 bases and J dropped 1 base, with 10 bases sitting between them. The CDR3 consists of 16 residues. Per germline, CDR1 SGDLS and CDR2 YYNGEE. The CDR3: CASSVGLAGTNEKLFF. CDR3 coding DNA: TGTGCCAGCAGCGTAGGTTTGGCAGGAACTAATGAAAAACTGTTTTTT.

This chain connects TRBV19 to TRBJ1-1; D remains ambiguous. Germline V gene data show CDR1 as LNHDA and CDR2 as SQIVND (reference sequence). The CDR3 length is 17 residues. Deletions cut 6 bases from V and 2 bases from J, with 22 bases between. For the CDR3, the DNA is TGTGCCAGTAGGATCTTGGAGTTTGGGGAGGGAAACACTGAAGCTTTCTTT. This encodes CASRILEFGEGNTEAFF.

This chain connects TRBV6-6 to TRBJ1-2; D perhaps matches TRBD1 (6 bases). V lost 6 bases, J lost 5 bases, and 19 bases lay in between. There are 15 residues in the CDR3. Germline lookup yields CDR1 MNHNY and CDR2 SVGAGI (reference sequence). The CDR3 protein is CASRNTQGYGYGYTF. As DNA, the CDR3 is TGTGCCAGCAGAAACACACAGGGATATGGGTATGGCTACACCTTC.

The rearrangement joins TRBV9 to TRBJ1-1, with 7 bases lining up with TRBD1. The CDR3 has 15 amino acids. Germline CDR1 SGDLS, CDR2 YYNGEE. J was trimmed by 3 bases and V by 3 bases; bases with no gene match: 8. The CDR3 protein is CASSARQGPDTEAFF. For the CDR3, the DNA is TGTGCCAGCAGCGCAAGACAGGGCCCTGACACTGAAGCTTTCTTT.

The rearrangement joins TRBV28 to TRBJ1-3; D ambiguous. This CDR3 has 16 residues. Germline V lookup: CDR1 MDHEN, CDR2 SYDVKM. Trimming left V 9 bases short and J 7 bases short, with 25 bases between. For the CDR3, the DNA is TGTGCCAGTTTCAGTTCGGGTTATGTTGGGTCGAACACCATATATTTT. It is translated as CASFSSGYVGSNTIYF.

This clone occurred once. The chain has TRBV28 and TRBJ2-2, with TRBD1 matching over 8 bases. Per germline, CDR1 MDHEN and CDR2 SYDVKM. V trimming: 3 bases; J trimming: 4 bases; junction bases outside the gene matches: 1. The CDR3 runs to 14 residues. In DNA, the CDR3 is TGTGCCAGCAGTTTGGACAGGGTCACCGGGGAGCTGTTTTTT. Translation: CASSLDRVTGELFF.

The rearrangement joins TRBV9 to TRBJ2-1; possibly TRBD2 for D (6 bases). Trimming left V 3 bases short and J 4 bases short, with 11 bases between. Looked up from germline, CDR1 is SGDLS and CDR2 is YYNGEE. CDR3 length: 14 amino acids. CDR3 amino acids: CASSAGLAYNEQFF. CDR3 DNA: TGTGCCAGCAGCGCGGGACTGGCGTACAATGAGCAGTTCTTC.

The V and J genes are TRBV5-1 and TRBJ1-1; D is possibly TRBD1 (6 bases). The germline V and J ends were trimmed by 6 bases and 1 base, with 16 bases remaining between them. Germline V CDR1 and CDR2: SGHRS, YFSETQ. The CDR3 has 15 amino acids. The CDR3 spells CASTLMTGKNTEAFF. DNA of the CDR3: TGCGCCAGCACCCTTATGACAGGAAAGAACACTGAAGCTTTCTTT.

The chain employs TRBV6-5 and TRBJ2-3; the match to TRBD2 covers 14 bases. The CDR3 contains 15 residues. J was trimmed by 4 bases and V by 4 bases; bases with no gene match: 1. In germline, CDR1 is MNHEY, CDR2 SVGAGI. CDR3 amino acids: CASSSGLAGADTQYF. The CDR3 DNA follows: TGTGCCAGCAGTTCGGGACTAGCGGGAGCAGATACGCAGTATTTT.

The genes are TRBV7-2 and TRBJ1-4; 10 nucleotides match TRBD1. This CDR3 is 16 amino acids long. With 5 bases clipped from V and 7 bases from J, the junction kept 10 bases outside the gene matches. The germline CDR1 and CDR2 sequences are SGHTA and FQGNSA. The CDR3 DNA reads as TGTGCCAGCAGCCTAGGACCGGGACAGGGGTCTGAAAAACTGTTTTTT. It encodes CASSLGPGQGSEKLFF.

V and J are TRBV5-6 and TRBJ1-1; TRBD1 is a possible D gene (5 bases). Looked up from germline, CDR1 is SGHDT and CDR2 is YYEEEE. The CDR3 is made up of 15 amino acids. V dropped 1 base and J dropped 0 bases, with 10 bases sitting between them. The chain's CDR3 is CASSLYGGMNTEAFF. The CDR3 nucleotides are TGTGCCAGCAGCTTGTACGGGGGAATGAACACTGAAGCTTTCTTT.

The chain employs TRBV19 and TRBJ1-1; D gene ambiguous. This CDR3 region has 12 residues. Deletions cut 11 bases from V and 4 bases from J, with 14 bases between. Germline CDR1 LNHDA, CDR2 SQIVND (reference sequence). The CDR3 loop is CASLRGGTEAFF. DNA of the CDR3: TGTGCCTCACTCCGAGGAGGCACTGAAGCTTTCTTT.

This clone has a single count. The chain uses TRBV6-1 and TRBJ2-7; maybe TRBD1 (6 bases). CDR1 and CDR2 from the germline V gene are MNHNS and SASEGT. The CDR3 totals 14 residues. The germline V and J ends were trimmed by 8 bases and 2 bases, with 16 bases remaining between them. The CDR3 region is CASEHRVGAYEQYF. The CDR3, as DNA: TGTGCCAGCGAACACAGGGTAGGGGCCTACGAGCAGTACTTC.

This clone was observed once. V gene TRBV28 combines with J gene TRBJ2-1; 7 bases are a match to TRBD2. J was trimmed by 2 bases and V by 5 bases; bases with no gene match: 18. This CDR3 spans 19 amino acids. CDR1 and CDR2 (germline): MDHEN, SYDVKM. The CDR3, as DNA: TGTGCCAGCAGTCCCCCTCTTGGGGCGGGAGTGAGGACCTACAATGAGCAGTTCTTC. Translation gives CASSPPLGAGVRTYNEQFF.

The V and J genes are TRBV28 and TRBJ1-5, with 7 bases aligning to TRBD1. Germline loops: CDR1 MDHEN, CDR2 SYDVKM. CDR3 length: 14 residues. Germline trimming cut 2 bases from V and 7 bases from J; bases unmatched to any gene: 5. The CDR3 region has the DNA TGTGCCAGCAGTTTAAGGGGGCATGGACAGCCCCAGCATTTT. Residues: CASSLRGHGQPQHF.

The chain uses TRBV7-2 and TRBJ1-6; 7 bases are shared with TRBD1. Trimming at V came to 8 bases and at J to 7 bases, leaving 11 bases not matched to a gene. CDR3 length: 15 amino acids. Per the germline V gene, CDR1 is SGHTA and CDR2 is FQGNSA. This chain's CDR3 is CASERGGPGNSPLHF. In DNA, the CDR3 is TGTGCCAGCGAGAGAGGGGGCCCTGGGAATTCACCCCTCCACTTT. Complete variable domain (other parts from reference TRBV7-2 and TRBJ1-6): GAGVSQSPSNKVTEKGKDVELRCDPISGHTALYWYRQSLGQGLEFLIYFQGNSAPDKSGLPSDRFSAERTGGSVSTLTIQRTQQEDSAVYLCASERGGPGNSPLHFGNGTRLTVT.

This clone is a singleton in its sample. The chain recombines TRBV28 with TRBJ1-1; 9 nucleotides agree with TRBD1. V gave up 6 bases and J gave up 0 bases; unmatched junction bases: 5. The CDR3 is 15 amino acids. Germline values: CDR1 MDHEN, CDR2 SYDVKM. The CDR3 is CASSLGQGLNTEAFF. The DNA of the CDR3 is TGTGCCAGCAGCCTAGGACAGGGGTTGAACACTGAAGCTTTCTTT.

This clone showed up just a few times. V and J are TRBV7-2 and TRBJ2-3, with 7 positions matching TRBD1. The CDR3 runs to 15 residues. CDR1 is SGHTA and CDR2 is FQGNSA in the germline V gene. V lost 5 bases to trimming and J lost 0 bases; unmatched junction nucleotides: 5. DNA of the CDR3: TGTGCCAGCAGCCTGACAGGGATGAGCACAGATACGCAGTATTTT. Protein product: CASSLTGMSTDTQYF.